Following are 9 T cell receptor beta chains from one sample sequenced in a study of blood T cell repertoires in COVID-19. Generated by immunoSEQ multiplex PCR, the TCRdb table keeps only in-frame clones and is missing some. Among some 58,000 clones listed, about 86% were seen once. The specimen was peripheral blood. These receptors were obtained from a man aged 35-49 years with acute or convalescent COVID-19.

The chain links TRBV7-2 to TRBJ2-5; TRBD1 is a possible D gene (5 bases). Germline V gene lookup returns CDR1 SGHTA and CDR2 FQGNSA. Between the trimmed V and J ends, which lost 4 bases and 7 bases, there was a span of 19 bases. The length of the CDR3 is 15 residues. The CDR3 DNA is TGTGCCAGCAGCTCTCTGGCGCTGGGGCAGGGGACCCAGTACTTC. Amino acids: CASSSLALGQGTQYF.

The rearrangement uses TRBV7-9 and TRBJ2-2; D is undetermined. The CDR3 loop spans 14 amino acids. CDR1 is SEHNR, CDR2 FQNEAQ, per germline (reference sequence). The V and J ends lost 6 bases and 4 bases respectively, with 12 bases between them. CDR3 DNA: TGTGCCAGCAGTCGTACAGCTTCCACCGGGGAGCTGTTTTTT. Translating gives CASSRTASTGELFF.

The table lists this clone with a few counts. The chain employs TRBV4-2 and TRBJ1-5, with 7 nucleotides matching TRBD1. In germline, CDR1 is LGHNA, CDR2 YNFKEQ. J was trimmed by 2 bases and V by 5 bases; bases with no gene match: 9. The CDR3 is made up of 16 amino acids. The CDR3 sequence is CASSVNRGSGNQPQHF. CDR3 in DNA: TGTGCCAGCAGCGTAAACAGGGGAAGCGGCAATCAGCCCCAGCATTTT.

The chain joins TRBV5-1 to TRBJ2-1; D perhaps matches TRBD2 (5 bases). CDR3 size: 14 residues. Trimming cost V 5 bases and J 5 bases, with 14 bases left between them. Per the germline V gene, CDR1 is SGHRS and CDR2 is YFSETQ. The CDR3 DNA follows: TGCGCCAGCAGACTCAGCGGAGACGACAATGAGCAGTTCTTC. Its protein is CASRLSGDDNEQFF.

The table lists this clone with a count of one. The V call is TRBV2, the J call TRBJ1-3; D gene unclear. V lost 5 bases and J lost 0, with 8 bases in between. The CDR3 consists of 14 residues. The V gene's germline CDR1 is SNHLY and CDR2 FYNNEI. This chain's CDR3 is CASSPSPSGNTIYF. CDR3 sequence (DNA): TGTGCCAGCAGTCCCTCCCCCTCTGGAAACACCATATATTTT.

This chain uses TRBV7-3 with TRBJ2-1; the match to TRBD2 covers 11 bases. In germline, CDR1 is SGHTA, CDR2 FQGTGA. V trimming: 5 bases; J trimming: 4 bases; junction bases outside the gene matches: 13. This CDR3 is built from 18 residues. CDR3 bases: TGTGCCAGCAGCCCCGGGGGTAGCGGGGGGGCCGGGTACAATGAGCAGTTCTTC. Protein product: CASSPGGSGGAGYNEQFF.

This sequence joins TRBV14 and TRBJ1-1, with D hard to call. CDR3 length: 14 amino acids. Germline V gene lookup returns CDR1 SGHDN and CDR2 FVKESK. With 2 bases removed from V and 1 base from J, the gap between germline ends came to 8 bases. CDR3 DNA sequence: TGTGCCAGCAGCCAACTCAGATCGAACACTGAAGCTTTCTTT. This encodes CASSQLRSNTEAFF.

The CDR3 loop reads CASNWGRGQSPDGYTF. Here the CDR3 DNA reads TGTGCCAGCAATTGGGGTAGAGGACAGAGTCCCGATGGCTACACCTTC. This chain joins TRBV6-6 and TRBJ1-2, with D possibly TRBD1 on 6 matching bases. Germline CDR1 reads MNHNY; CDR2 reads SVGAGI (reference sequence). The CDR3 sequence is 16 residues long. V was cut by 7 bases and J by 6 bases, with 24 bases left in between.

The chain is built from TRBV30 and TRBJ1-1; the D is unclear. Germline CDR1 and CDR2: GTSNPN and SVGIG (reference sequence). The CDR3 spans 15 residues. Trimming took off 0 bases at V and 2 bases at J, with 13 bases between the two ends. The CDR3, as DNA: TGTGCCTGGAGTGTACGAGGTCGGATAAACACTGAAGCTTTCTTT. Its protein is CAWSVRGRINTEAFF.